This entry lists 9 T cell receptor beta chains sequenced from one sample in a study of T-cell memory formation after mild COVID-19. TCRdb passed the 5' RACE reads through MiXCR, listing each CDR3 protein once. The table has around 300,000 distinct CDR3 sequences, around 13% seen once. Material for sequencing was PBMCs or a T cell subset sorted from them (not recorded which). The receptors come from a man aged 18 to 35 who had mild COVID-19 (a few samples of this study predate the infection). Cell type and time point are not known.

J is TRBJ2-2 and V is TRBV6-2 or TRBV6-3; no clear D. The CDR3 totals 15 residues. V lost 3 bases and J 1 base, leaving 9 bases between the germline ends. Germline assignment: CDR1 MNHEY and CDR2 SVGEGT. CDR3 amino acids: CASSYDGQNTGELFF. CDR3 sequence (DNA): TGTGCCAGCAGTTATGACGGGCAGAACACCGGGGAGCTGTTTTTT.

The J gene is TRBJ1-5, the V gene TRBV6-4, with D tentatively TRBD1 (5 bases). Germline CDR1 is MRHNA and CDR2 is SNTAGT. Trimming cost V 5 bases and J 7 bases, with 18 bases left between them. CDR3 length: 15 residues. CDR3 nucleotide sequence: TGTGCCAGCAGTTCACACGGGACGGCGGGCCAGCCCCAGCATTTT. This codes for CASSSHGTAGQPQHF.

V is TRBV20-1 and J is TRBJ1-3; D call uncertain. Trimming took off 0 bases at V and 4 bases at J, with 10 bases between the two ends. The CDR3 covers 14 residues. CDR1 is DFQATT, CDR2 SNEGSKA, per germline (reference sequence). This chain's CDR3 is CSARDLRAGNTIYF. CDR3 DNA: TGCAGTGCTAGAGATCTGCGGGCGGGAAACACCATATATTTT.

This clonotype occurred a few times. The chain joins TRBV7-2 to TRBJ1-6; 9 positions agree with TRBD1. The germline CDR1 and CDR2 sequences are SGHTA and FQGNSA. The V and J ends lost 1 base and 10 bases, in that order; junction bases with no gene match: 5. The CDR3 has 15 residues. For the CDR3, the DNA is TGTGCCAGCAGCTTAGTACAGGGGGCTGTCTCACCCCTCCACTTT. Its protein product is CASSLVQGAVSPLHF. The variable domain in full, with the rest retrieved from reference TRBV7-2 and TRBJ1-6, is GAGVSQSPSNKVTEKGKDVELRCDPISGHTALYWYRQSLGQGLEFLIYFQGNSAPDKSGLPSDRFSAERTGGSVSTLTIQRTQQEDSAVYLCASSLVQGAVSPLHFGNGTRLTVT.

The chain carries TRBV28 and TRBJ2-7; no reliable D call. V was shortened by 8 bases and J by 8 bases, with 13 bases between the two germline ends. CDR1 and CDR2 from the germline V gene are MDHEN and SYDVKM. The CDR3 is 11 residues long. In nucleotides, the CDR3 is TGTGCCAGCCAGGACGGTGCTCAGCAGTACGTC. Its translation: CASQDGAQQYV.

In DNA form, the CDR3 reads TGTGCCAGCAGCTTTTATGGGGACGGGGAGTTCTTC. Protein: CASSFYGDGEFF. The chain couples TRBV7-2 to TRBJ2-1; the D gene could be TRBD1 or TRBD2 (5 bases each). The V end lost 3 bases, the J end lost 14 bases, and 14 bases lay between the germline ends. The germline V gene has CDR1 SGHTA and CDR2 FQGNSA. CDR3 length equals 12 residues.

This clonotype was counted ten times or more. The CDR3: CASSPPYRTISGNTIYF. The CDR3 DNA sequence: TGTGCCAGCTCACCACCGTACAGGACGATCTCTGGAAACACCATATATTTT. This chain links TRBV18 with TRBJ1-3; perhaps TRBD1 as D (5 bases). The CDR3 totals 17 residues. The germline V and J ends were trimmed by 0 bases and 0 bases, with 12 bases remaining between them. CDR1 is KGHSH and CDR2 is LQKENI in the germline V gene.

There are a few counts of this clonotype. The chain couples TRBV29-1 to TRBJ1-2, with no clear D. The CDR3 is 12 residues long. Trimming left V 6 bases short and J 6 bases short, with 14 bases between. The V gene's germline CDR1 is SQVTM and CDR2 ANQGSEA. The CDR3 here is CSVLTAADGYTF. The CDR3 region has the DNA TGCAGCGTCCTTACAGCCGCGGATGGCTACACCTTC.

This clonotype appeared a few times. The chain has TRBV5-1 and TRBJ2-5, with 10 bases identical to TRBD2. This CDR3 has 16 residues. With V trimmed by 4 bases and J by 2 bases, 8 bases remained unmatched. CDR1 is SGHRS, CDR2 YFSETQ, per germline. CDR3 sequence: CASSASGGAVQETQYF. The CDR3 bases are TGCGCCAGCAGCGCAAGCGGGGGGGCAGTACAAGAGACCCAGTACTTC.